This is a list of T cell receptor beta chains from one sample in a study of OX40 agonist ivuxolimab in advanced cancers. Clones were sequenced by immunoSEQ multiplex PCR, and TCRdb holds only the in-frame ones, with some missing. The table has under 90,000 clones, more than 70% seen once. Sequencing used CD4+ or CD8+ T cells sorted from blood, obtained in a trial of the OX40 agonist ivuxolimab. These receptors were obtained from an adult with an advanced solid tumor such as melanoma, head and neck, liver or kidney cancer. The CDR3 runs from the conserved cysteine through the conserved F or W. Fields, in order: clone size, D gene, J gene, V gene, CDR3 protein, CDR3 DNA. The D gene is left open where the match is weak. Clone size is shown for a subset of rows, as once, few, many or a class of expanded clone.

clone_size: .
d_call: TRBD1
j_call: TRBJ1-1
v_call: TRBV5-4
cdr3_aa: CASSLGQGEAFF
cdr3_nt: TGTGCCAGCAGCTTGGGACAGGGCGAAGCTTTCTTT

clone_size: .
d_call: TRBD1
j_call: TRBJ1-1
v_call: TRBV10-3
cdr3_aa: CAISGTGSNTEAFF
cdr3_nt: TGTGCCATCAGCGGGACAGGCTCGAACACTGAAGCTTTCTTT

clone_size: .
d_call: .
j_call: TRBJ2-1
v_call: TRBV10-2
cdr3_aa: CASSDSKGLNEQFF
cdr3_nt: TGCGCCAGCAGTGACTCAAAGGGGCTCAATGAGCAGTTCTTC

clone_size: .
d_call: TRBD2
j_call: TRBJ2-7
v_call: TRBV7-9
cdr3_aa: CASSPGTSISEQYF
cdr3_nt: TGTGCCAGCAGCCCGGGGACTAGTATTAGCGAGCAGTACTTC

clone_size: .
d_call: .
j_call: TRBJ1-2
v_call: TRBV23-1
cdr3_aa: CASPVLRAGGLTGYTF
cdr3_nt: TGCGCCAGCCCAGTTTTGCGGGCAGGAGGCCTGACCGGCTACACCTTC

clone_size: .
d_call: TRBD1
j_call: TRBJ2-7
v_call: TRBV14
cdr3_aa: CASSRSTGFPSEQYF
cdr3_nt: TGTGCCAGCAGCCGATCGACAGGGTTCCCTTCCGAGCAGTACTTC

clone_size: .
d_call: TRBD2
j_call: TRBJ2-5
v_call: TRBV5-4
cdr3_aa: CASSLGLGQETQYF
cdr3_nt: TGTGCCAGCAGCCTGGGACTAGGGCAAGAGACCCAGTACTTC

clone_size: .
d_call: TRBD2
j_call: TRBJ2-5
v_call: TRBV19
cdr3_aa: CASSTAGTKQETQYF
cdr3_nt: TGTGCCAGTAGTACGGCCGGGACTAAGCAAGAGACCCAGTACTTC

clone_size: .
d_call: TRBD1
j_call: TRBJ2-5
v_call: TRBV7-3
cdr3_aa: CASSAYRGSETQYF
cdr3_nt: TGTGCCAGCAGCGCATACAGGGGGTCAGAGACCCAGTACTTC

clone_size: .
d_call: .
j_call: TRBJ2-1
v_call: TRBV25-1
cdr3_aa: CASSEVRGDYNEQFF
cdr3_nt: TGTGCCAGCAGTGAGGTTAGGGGGGACTACAATGAGCAGTTCTTC

clone_size: .
d_call: .
j_call: TRBJ1-5
v_call: TRBV4-3
cdr3_aa: CASSQDPPPGAGQPQHF
cdr3_nt: TGCGCCAGCAGCCAAGATCCCCCCCCAGGGGCTGGTCAGCCCCAGCATTTT

clone_size: .
d_call: .
j_call: TRBJ1-2
v_call: TRBV5-4
cdr3_aa: CASSLVSTYGYTF
cdr3_nt: TGTGCCAGCAGCTTGGTCAGCACCTATGGCTACACCTTC

clone_size: .
d_call: TRBD2
j_call: TRBJ2-7
v_call: TRBV27
cdr3_aa: CASSRQLAGLGEQYF
cdr3_nt: TGTGCCAGCAGTCGCCAACTAGCGGGATTAGGCGAGCAGTACTTC

clone_size: .
d_call: .
j_call: TRBJ2-5
v_call: TRBV19
cdr3_aa: CASSMAVQETQYF
cdr3_nt: TGTGCCAGTAGTATGGCAGTACAAGAGACCCAGTACTTC

clone_size: .
d_call: .
j_call: TRBJ2-7
v_call: TRBV19
cdr3_aa: CASSFGGLYEQYF
cdr3_nt: TGTGCCAGTAGTTTCGGTGGGCTCTACGAGCAGTACTTC

clone_size: .
d_call: TRBD1
j_call: TRBJ1-2
v_call: TRBV7-9
cdr3_aa: CASSLGQGKVVDGYTF
cdr3_nt: TGTGCCAGCAGCCTGGGACAGGGAAAGGTGGTGGATGGCTACACCTTC

clone_size: .
d_call: TRBD1
j_call: TRBJ2-7
v_call: TRBV19
cdr3_aa: CASRREGQGTEQYF
cdr3_nt: TGTGCCAGTAGGCGTGAAGGACAGGGGACCGAGCAGTACTTC

clone_size: .
d_call: .
j_call: TRBJ1-2
v_call: TRBV7-9
cdr3_aa: CASSFAAGNYGYTF
cdr3_nt: TGTGCCAGCAGCTTTGCTGCAGGGAACTATGGCTACACCTTC

clone_size: .
d_call: TRBD2
j_call: TRBJ2-7
v_call: TRBV6-5
cdr3_aa: CASSYHTTSGRYEQYF
cdr3_nt: TGTGCCAGCAGTTACCACACCACTAGCGGGCGGTACGAGCAGTACTTC

clone_size: .
d_call: .
j_call: TRBJ2-7
v_call: TRBV12-5
cdr3_aa: CASGLGLTSYEQYF
cdr3_nt: TGTGCTAGTGGTTTGGGCCTAACTTCCTACGAGCAGTACTTC

clone_size: .
d_call: .
j_call: TRBJ1-1
v_call: TRBV18
cdr3_aa: CASSPQGFAEAFF
cdr3_nt: TGTGCCAGCTCACCACAGGGATTTGCTGAAGCTTTCTTT

clone_size: .
d_call: .
j_call: TRBJ1-4
v_call: TRBV18
cdr3_aa: CASSPSLDEKLFF
cdr3_nt: TGTGCCAGCTCACCGAGCCTGGATGAAAAACTGTTTTTT

clone_size: .
d_call: TRBD1
j_call: TRBJ1-5
v_call: TRBV28
cdr3_aa: CASSPQGVGDQPQHF
cdr3_nt: TGTGCCAGCAGCCCACAGGGGGTGGGGGATCAGCCCCAGCATTTT

clone_size: .
d_call: .
j_call: TRBJ2-5
v_call: TRBV6-1
cdr3_aa: CASSEEQGTVQETQYF
cdr3_nt: TGTGCCAGCAGTGAAGAGCAGGGGACGGTCCAAGAGACCCAGTACTTC

clone_size: .
d_call: .
j_call: TRBJ2-3
v_call: TRBV15
cdr3_aa: CATSRGQADRQYF
cdr3_nt: TGTGCCACCAGCAGAGGTCAGGCGGACCGGCAGTATTTT

clone_size: .
d_call: .
j_call: TRBJ2-1
v_call: TRBV28
cdr3_aa: CASRPSTSGYNEQFF
cdr3_nt: TGTGCCAGCAGGCCTAGCACATCTGGCTACAATGAGCAGTTCTTC

clone_size: few
d_call: .
j_call: TRBJ2-1
v_call: TRBV6-5
cdr3_aa: CASSYSAGKRDEQFF
cdr3_nt: TGTGCCAGCAGTTACTCGGCGGGAAAAAGGGATGAGCAGTTCTTC

clone_size: .
d_call: .
j_call: TRBJ1-2
v_call: TRBV7-9
cdr3_aa: CASSLVGDVNYGYTF
cdr3_nt: TGTGCCAGCAGCTTAGTTGGGGACGTAAACTATGGCTACACCTTC

clone_size: .
d_call: TRBD1
j_call: TRBJ2-5
v_call: TRBV4-1
cdr3_aa: CASSQDPQGAQGETQYF
cdr3_nt: TGCGCCAGCAGCCAAGACCCACAGGGGGCGCAGGGGGAGACCCAGTACTTC

clone_size: .
d_call: .
j_call: TRBJ2-7
v_call: TRBV21-1
cdr3_aa: CASTYPQGAPLNEQYF
cdr3_nt: TGTGCCAGCACTTATCCACAGGGGGCGCCGTTAAACGAGCAGTACTTC

clone_size: .
d_call: TRBD1
j_call: TRBJ1-2
v_call: TRBV7-3
cdr3_aa: CASSTGTGRSYGYTF
cdr3_nt: TGTGCCAGCAGCACTGGGACAGGGCGCAGCTATGGCTACACCTTC

clone_size: .
d_call: TRBD1
j_call: TRBJ2-2
v_call: TRBV9
cdr3_aa: CASSIQGASGELFF
cdr3_nt: TGTGCCAGCAGCATTCAGGGGGCCTCCGGGGAGCTGTTTTTT

clone_size: .
d_call: .
j_call: TRBJ2-2
v_call: TRBV5-1
cdr3_aa: CASSLSGPDTGELFF
cdr3_nt: TGCGCCAGCAGCTTGAGCGGTCCGGACACCGGGGAGCTGTTTTTT

clone_size: once
d_call: TRBD1
j_call: TRBJ1-5
v_call: TRBV6-6
cdr3_aa: CASTPRQGAVQPQHF
cdr3_nt: TGTGCCAGCACCCCCCGACAGGGAGCGGTTCAGCCCCAGCATTTT

clone_size: .
d_call: TRBD1
j_call: TRBJ1-1
v_call: TRBV5-1
cdr3_aa: CASTLGTVNTEAFF
cdr3_nt: TGCGCCAGCACCTTGGGGACAGTCAACACTGAAGCTTTCTTT

clone_size: once
d_call: .
j_call: TRBJ2-7
v_call: TRBV28
cdr3_aa: CASSLDRLPYEQYF
cdr3_nt: TGTGCCAGCAGTTTAGACAGATTACCCTACGAGCAGTACTTC

clone_size: .
d_call: .
j_call: TRBJ2-3
v_call: TRBV5-1
cdr3_aa: CASSLDPPPADTQYF
cdr3_nt: TGCGCCAGCAGCTTGGACCCCCCGCCCGCCGATACGCAGTATTTT

clone_size: .
d_call: TRBD1
j_call: TRBJ2-3
v_call: TRBV6-6
cdr3_aa: CASRGTGSTDTQYF
cdr3_nt: TGTGCCAGCCGTGGGACAGGGAGCACAGATACGCAGTATTTT

clone_size: .
d_call: .
j_call: TRBJ2-3
v_call: TRBV7-2
cdr3_aa: CASSFGPGGDTQYF
cdr3_nt: TGTGCCAGCAGCTTTGGCCCCGGGGGAGATACGCAGTATTTT

clone_size: .
d_call: TRBD1
j_call: TRBJ1-2
v_call: TRBV7-2
cdr3_aa: CASSWGDRVLGYTF
cdr3_nt: TGTGCCAGCAGCTGGGGGGACAGGGTTCTTGGCTACACCTTC

clone_size: few
d_call: TRBD1
j_call: TRBJ2-7
v_call: TRBV7-9
cdr3_aa: CASTHGQGVYEQYF
cdr3_nt: TGTGCCAGCACCCACGGGCAGGGGGTGTACGAGCAGTACTTC

clone_size: few
d_call: TRBD1
j_call: TRBJ1-4
v_call: TRBV6-6
cdr3_aa: CASSYYRQGANEKLFF
cdr3_nt: TGTGCCAGCAGTTATTACCGACAGGGGGCTAATGAAAAACTGTTTTTT

clone_size: .
d_call: .
j_call: TRBJ1-6
v_call: TRBV13
cdr3_aa: CASSLVGGSYSPLHF
cdr3_nt: TGTGCCAGCAGCTTAGTTGGGGGCTCTTACTCACCCCTCCACTTT

clone_size: .
d_call: .
j_call: TRBJ2-2
v_call: TRBV29-1
cdr3_aa: CSGGPQGGELFF
cdr3_nt: TGCAGCGGGGGACCGCAGGGCGGGGAGCTGTTTTTT

clone_size: few
d_call: TRBD1
j_call: TRBJ1-4
v_call: TRBV7-8
cdr3_aa: CASSLDRVRANEKLFF
cdr3_nt: TGTGCCAGCAGCCTAGACAGGGTTCGAGCTAATGAAAAACTGTTTTTT

clone_size: .
d_call: .
j_call: TRBJ1-4
v_call: TRBV9
cdr3_aa: CASSVTPVGNLGEKLFF
cdr3_nt: TGTGCCAGCAGCGTAACCCCGGTGGGGAATTTAGGTGAAAAACTGTTTTTT

clone_size: .
d_call: .
j_call: TRBJ2-5
v_call: TRBV5-1
cdr3_aa: CASSFQTDLKETQYF
cdr3_nt: TGCGCCAGCAGCTTCCAAACTGACCTCAAAGAGACCCAGTACTTC

clone_size: medium-sized
d_call: .
j_call: TRBJ1-5
v_call: TRBV29-1
cdr3_aa: CSVEPQAGQPQHF
cdr3_nt: TGCAGCGTTGAACCCCAGGCGGGGCAGCCCCAGCATTTT